The 25 T cell receptor beta chains in this list originate from one sample, sequenced in a study of radiation and T cells in renal cell carcinoma. Time point noted: blood 2 weeks post-SBRT. Treatment defined: 15 Gy SBRT to primary tumor, nephrectomy 4 weeks later. The method was immunoSEQ multiplex PCR; TCRdb's version includes in-frame clones alone and lacks a portion of them. The sample holds some 150,000 clones, roughly 86% seen once. Here the sequenced sample was blood, taken from a patient whose treatment included radiotherapy and nephrectomy. The receptors were gathered from a woman in her 50s with renal cell carcinoma.

The chain carries TRBV30 and TRBJ1-5; no reliable D call. Germline V gene data show CDR1 as GTSNPN and CDR2 as SVGIG (reference sequence). The length of the CDR3 is 15 residues. The V end lost 2 bases, the J end lost 0 bases, and 11 bases lay between the germline ends. The CDR3: CAWSKGSNSNQPQHF. The CDR3, as DNA: TGTGCCTGGAGTAAGGGCTCGAATAGCAATCAGCCCCAGCATTTT.

This clone has just a few counts. V and J are TRBV2 and TRBJ2-7; 7 bases map to TRBD1. Germline V gene lookup returns CDR1 SNHLY and CDR2 FYNNEI. Trimming took 7 bases from V and 2 from J; bases not matched to a gene: 5. The CDR3 consists of 13 residues. For the CDR3, the DNA is TGTGCCAGCACCCCGGGACAGACCTACGAGCAGTACTTC. Translated: CASTPGQTYEQYF.

The J gene is TRBJ2-5, the V gene TRBV19; 13 bases match TRBD2. V lost 5 bases and J lost 5; bases outside the gene matches: 5. The CDR3 runs to 15 residues. Germline V CDR1 and CDR2: LNHDA, SQIVND (reference sequence). CDR3 DNA: TGTGCCAGTAGTCTGGGACTAGCGGGGCGCGAGACCCAGTACTTC. The encoded protein is CASSLGLAGRETQYF.

DNA of the CDR3: TGTGCCAGTAGTATAGGCCCGACAGGAGTTGGCAATCAGCCCCAGCATTTT. It yields the protein CASSIGPTGVGNQPQHF. The chain combines TRBV19 with TRBJ1-5, with TRBD1 as a possible D gene (6 bases). Trimming cost V 1 base and J 2 bases, with 15 bases left between them. Germline V lookup: CDR1 LNHDA, CDR2 SQIVND (reference sequence). This CDR3 has 17 residues. The whole variable domain, filled in from reference TRBV19 and TRBJ1-5, reads DGGITQSPKYLFRKEGQNVTLSCEQNLNHDAMYWYRQDPGQGLRLIYYSQIVNDFQKGDIAEGYSVSREKKESFPLTVTSAQKNPTAFYLCASSIGPTGVGNQPQHFGDGTRLSIL.

This chain connects TRBV7-2 to TRBJ2-1; TRBD2 matches at 8 bases. V dropped 3 bases and J dropped 2; count of bases not matched to a gene: 3. In germline, CDR1 is SGHTA, CDR2 FQGNSA. This CDR3 is 15 amino acids long. This chain's CDR3 is CASSFSGATYNEQFF. In DNA form, the CDR3 reads TGTGCCAGCAGCTTTAGCGGGGCGACCTACAATGAGCAGTTCTTC.

V usage is TRBV7-2 and J usage is TRBJ2-5, with D perhaps matching TRBD2 (5 bases). CDR3 length: 16 residues. The germline V gene has CDR1 SGHTA and CDR2 FQGNSA. V dropped 2 bases and J dropped 4 bases, with 17 bases sitting between them. CDR3 loop: CASSLNRVPGGETQYF. CDR3 in DNA: TGTGCCAGCAGCTTAAATCGGGTCCCCGGAGGAGAGACCCAGTACTTC.

The chain uses TRBV19 and TRBJ2-1; a weak D match, TRBD1 (6 bases). V gave up 4 bases and J gave up 4 bases, with 14 bases separating them. The CDR3 totals 15 residues. Germline lookup yields CDR1 LNHDA and CDR2 SQIVND (reference sequence). The CDR3 DNA reads as TGTGCCAGTAGTAATTACAGGGTAACATACAATGAGCAGTTCTTC. This gives the protein CASSNYRVTYNEQFF. The variable domain in full, with the rest retrieved from reference TRBV19 and TRBJ2-1, is DGGITQSPKYLFRKEGQNVTLSCEQNLNHDAMYWYRQDPGQGLRLIYYSQIVNDFQKGDIAEGYSVSREKKESFPLTVTSAQKNPTAFYLCASSNYRVTYNEQFFGPGTRLTVL.

The chain is built from TRBV7-9 and TRBJ1-1; D unclear. The germline gives CDR1 SEHNR, CDR2 FQNEAQ (reference sequence). This CDR3 has 16 amino acids. V was clipped by 1 base and J by 4 bases, with 16 bases between them. CDR3 amino acids: CASSLVGGVGFTEAFF. As DNA, the CDR3 is TGTGCCAGCAGCTTAGTGGGCGGTGTAGGGTTCACTGAAGCTTTCTTT.

This clone has a handful of counts. The rearrangement uses TRBV2 and TRBJ1-5; TRBD1 aligns across 8 bases. Germline CDR1 reads SNHLY; CDR2 reads FYNNEI. The CDR3 contains 15 residues. V was clipped by 3 bases and J by 6 bases; unmatched bases: 7. CDR3 amino acids: CASSETDRVGQPQHF. CDR3 sequence (DNA): TGTGCCAGCAGTGAGACGGACAGGGTGGGTCAGCCCCAGCATTTT.

This clone was counted a few times. The rearrangement links TRBV2 to TRBJ1-6; D unclear. V dropped 11 bases and J dropped 2 bases, with 10 bases sitting between them. The CDR3 totals 13 residues. CDR1 SNHLY and CDR2 FYNNEI come from the germline V gene. CDR3 coding DNA: TGTGCCGGGTTTAGAACCTATAATTCACCCCTCCACTTT. Amino acids: CAGFRTYNSPLHF. Variable domain in full (rest from reference TRBV2 and TRBJ1-6): EPEVTQTPSHQVTQMGQEVILRCVPISNHLYFYWYRQILGQKVEFLVSFYNNEISEKSEIFDDQFSVERPDGSNFTLKIRSTKLEDSAMYFCAGFRTYNSPLHFGNGTRLTVT.

The chain has TRBV19 and TRBJ2-7, with a possible D match to TRBD2 (6 bases). The V end lost 7 bases, the J end lost 6 bases, and 10 bases lay between the germline ends. The CDR3 consists of 11 residues. Germline V CDR1 and CDR2: LNHDA, SQIVND (reference sequence). CDR3 DNA sequence: TGTGCCAGTAAGGAGGGAGGCGAGCAGTACTTC. Amino acid sequence: CASKEGGEQYF.

The chain links TRBV11-2 to TRBJ2-5, with 9 bases matching TRBD1. This CDR3 is built from 15 residues. CDR1 is SGHAT, CDR2 FQNNGV, per germline. V shed 5 bases, J shed 3 bases, and the junction held 7 bases outside the gene matches. CDR3 region: CASSRVTGGEETQYF. The CDR3 DNA follows: TGTGCCAGCAGCCGCGTCACAGGGGGCGAAGAGACCCAGTACTTC.

This clone has just one count. V is TRBV5-1 and J is TRBJ1-1; 10 bases match TRBD1. With V trimmed by 3 bases and J by 1 base, 6 bases remained unmatched. This CDR3 is built from 16 residues. In germline, CDR1 is SGHRS, CDR2 YFSETQ. CDR3 region: CASSSSGQGTNTEAFF. Here the CDR3 DNA reads TGCGCCAGCAGCTCCTCGGGACAGGGGACGAACACTGAAGCTTTCTTT.

The chain links TRBV5-4 to TRBJ2-4; D uncertain. CDR1 SGHNT and CDR2 YYREEE come from the germline V gene (reference sequence). This CDR3 has 13 amino acids. Trimming stripped 7 bases from V and 0 bases from J, with 8 bases between. The CDR3 reads CASWNLAKNIQYF. CDR3 sequence (DNA): TGTGCCAGCTGGAACTTAGCCAAAAACATTCAGTACTTC. Together with reference TRBV5-4 and TRBJ2-4, the CDR3 gives the full variable domain: ETGVTQSPTHLIKTRGQQVTLRCSSQSGHNTVSWYQQALGQGPQFIFQYYREEENGRGNFPPRFSGLQFPNYSSELNVNALELDDSALYLCASWNLAKNIQYFGAGTRLSVL.

This clone was seen more than once but under ten times. One end of the junction does not line up with germline, which may come from a read error. This chain uses TRBV6-5 with TRBJ1-2; TRBD1 aligns across 11 bases. CDR1 and CDR2 from the germline V gene are MNHEY and SVGAGI. The CDR3 loop spans 12 amino acids. In DNA form, the CDR3 reads TGTGCCAGCAGTAATGGACAGGGGGCCAGGCACTTC. It yields the protein CASSNGQGARHF.

This chain uses TRBV5-1 with TRBJ2-1; a possible D gene is TRBD2 (7 bases). The germline gives CDR1 SGHRS, CDR2 YFSETQ. The CDR3 runs to 16 residues. Trimming pared 0 bases from V and 4 bases from J, leaving 14 bases between. The DNA of the CDR3 is TGCGCCAGCAGCTTGGAGTCGGGGGGCTCGTACAATGAGCAGTTCTTC. Encoded protein: CASSLESGGSYNEQFF.

The chain links TRBV4-3 to TRBJ2-3, with 9 bases aligning to TRBD2. CDR1 and CDR2 from the germline V gene are LGHNA and YSLEER. Trimming cost V 0 bases and J 7 bases; bases outside gene matches: 8. This CDR3 contains 16 residues. Written as DNA, the CDR3 is TGCGCCAGCAGCCAAGATTTGGGCGGGGGGGCAAATACGCAGTATTTT. Its protein is CASSQDLGGGANTQYF.

The J gene is TRBJ1-3, the V gene TRBV2; 8 bases are shared with TRBD1. CDR1 and CDR2 (germline): SNHLY, FYNNEI. The ends lost 7 bases at V and 3 bases at J; junction bases unmatched: 8. The CDR3 length is 15 residues. This chain's CDR3 is CASTVGQGVGNTIYF. CDR3 bases: TGTGCCAGCACCGTCGGACAGGGTGTTGGAAACACCATATATTTT.

With regard to this clone: The junction does not match germline at one end; this may be a read error. The chain couples TRBV27 to TRBJ1-6, with D unresolved. This CDR3 comprises 14 residues. The V gene's germline CDR1 is MNHEY and CDR2 SMNVEV (reference sequence). Written as DNA, the CDR3 is TGTGCCAGCACTTTACAGACCGGTAATTCACCCCTCCACTTT. It codes for CASTLQTGNSPLHF.

This chain connects TRBV6-6 to TRBJ2-6; TRBD2 might be the D (5 bases). This CDR3 region has 16 residues. The V end was cut by 7 bases, the J end by 0 bases, with 13 bases between. Germline V CDR1 and CDR2: MNHNY, SVGAGI (reference sequence). The DNA of the CDR3 is TGTGCCAGCACCGAACTAGTCAACTCTGGGGCCAACGTCCTGACTTTC. It encodes CASTELVNSGANVLTF.

This clone has a single count. The chain carries TRBV19 and TRBJ2-2; D gene uncertain. Germline V gene sequence: CDR1 LNHDA, CDR2 SQIVND (reference sequence). V dropped 3 bases and J dropped 3 bases, with 8 bases sitting between them. The CDR3 extends over 14 amino acids. CDR3 amino acids: CASSMTQDTGELFF. The DNA of the CDR3 is TGTGCCAGTAGTATGACACAAGACACCGGGGAGCTGTTTTTT.

The chain has TRBV6-1 and TRBJ2-5; TRBD1 matches 7 bases. Per germline, CDR1 MNHNS and CDR2 SASEGT. The CDR3 consists of 14 residues. J was trimmed by 2 bases and V by 7 bases; bases with no gene match: 7. The CDR3 DNA follows: TGTGCCAGCAATACACAGGGGCGGCAAGAGACCCAGTACTTC. Its translation: CASNTQGRQETQYF.

J is TRBJ2-1 and V is TRBV18; 7 bases are a match to TRBD1. The CDR3 covers 16 residues. V dropped 0 bases and J dropped 0; count of bases not matched to a gene: 2. Germline V lookup: CDR1 KGHSH, CDR2 LQKENI. The CDR3 region is CASSPPTGPSYNEQFF. In DNA, the CDR3 is TGTGCCAGCTCACCACCGACAGGGCCCTCCTACAATGAGCAGTTCTTC.

The chain recombines TRBV7-8 with TRBJ1-1; no clear D. Per the germline V gene, CDR1 is SGHVS and CDR2 is FQNEAQ. Trimming cost V 5 bases and J 1 base, with 11 bases left between them. This CDR3 spans 14 amino acids. DNA of the CDR3: TGTGCCAGCAGCCCCAACTTTCGGAACACTGAAGCTTTCTTT. It yields the protein CASSPNFRNTEAFF.

The chain has TRBV30 and TRBJ1-2; D call uncertain. The germline CDR1 and CDR2 sequences are GTSNPN and SVGIG (reference sequence). The CDR3 runs to 15 residues. V lost 3 bases and J lost 4, with 18 bases in between. The CDR3: CAWSGPERFRYGYTF. CDR3 coding DNA: TGTGCCTGGAGCGGCCCGGAAAGGTTTCGCTATGGCTACACCTTC.